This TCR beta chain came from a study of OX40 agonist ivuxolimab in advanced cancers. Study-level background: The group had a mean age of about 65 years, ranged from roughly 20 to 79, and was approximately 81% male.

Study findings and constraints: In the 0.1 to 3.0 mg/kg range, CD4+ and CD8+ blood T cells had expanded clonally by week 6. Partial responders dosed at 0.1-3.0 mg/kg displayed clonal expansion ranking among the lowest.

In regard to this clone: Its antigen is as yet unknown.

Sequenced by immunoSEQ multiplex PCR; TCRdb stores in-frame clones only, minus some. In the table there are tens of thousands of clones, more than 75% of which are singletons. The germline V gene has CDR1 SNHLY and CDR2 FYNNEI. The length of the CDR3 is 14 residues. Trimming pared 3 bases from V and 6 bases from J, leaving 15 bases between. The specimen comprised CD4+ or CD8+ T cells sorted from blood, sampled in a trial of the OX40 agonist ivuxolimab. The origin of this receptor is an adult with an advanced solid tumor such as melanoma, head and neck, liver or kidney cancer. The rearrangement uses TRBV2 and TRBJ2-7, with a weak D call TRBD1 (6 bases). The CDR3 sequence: CASSEQGISGEQYF. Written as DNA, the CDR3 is TGTGCCAGCAGTGAGCAGGGGATCTCAGGCGAGCAGTACTTC.